By share, the clone carrying this TCR beta chain ranks as medium-sized (0.01 to 0.1%). What it recognizes is unknown. These data originate in a study of molecular identifiers for immune sequencing clone quantification. V lost 9 bases and J lost 6, with 21 bases in between. The CDR3 extends over 15 amino acids. One entry per CDR3 protein, called by TCRdb with MiXCR from the PCR reads. The sample yields about 40,000 distinct CDR3 sequences, about a quarter seen once. Study results and limitations: Among effectors, clones above 20 RNA copies held over 97% of molecules; among naive cells, under 1%.

The sequence was collected from a human donor in good health. Some libraries in this study had Jurkat cell RNA spiked in. Sequences were obtained from naive CD8+ T cells from blood, with Jurkat cell RNA spiked in. Subset here: FACS-sorted CD8+CD4-CCR7+CD45RA+ naive T cells. This chain uses TRBV23-1 with TRBJ1-5; D not resolved. TRBV23-1 is known as an ORF, though its function is uncertain. CDR3 residues: CASLSSVGSVQPQHF. The CDR3 nucleotides are TGCGCCAGTCTGAGTTCCGTAGGGTCCGTTCAGCCCCAGCATTTT.